This T cell receptor (beta chain) was retrieved from a study of blood T cell repertoires in COVID-19 (TCRdb year 2020). About the full investigation: Collaborator samples came from the United States, Italy and Spain and covered acute and convalescent phases of COVID-19. The material from the prospective study consisted of cDNA or gDNA derived from T cells, B-cell-depleted T cells, or PBMCs. The dataset comprised deeply sampled blood TCRbeta repertoires from subjects exposed to, actively infected with, or recovered from COVID-19. The repertoires were released in a freely available public database intended as a resource for research on the immune response to SARS-CoV-2. Samples came from the ongoing ImmuneRACE study (first 160 participants) plus 1,254 subjects from 6 global collaborators. A de-identified subject ID, COVID-19 status, age in years and sex were almost always included in the sample metadata. Where available, HLA class I and class II types were taken from metadata supplied by the sample provider and were not determined by assay-based typing.

The immunoSEQ Assay, a bias-controlled multiplex PCR, was used to amplify TCRbeta CDR3 regions from genomic DNA. Under the source paper's analysis protocol: The number of nucleated cells in each sample was estimated from the amplification of reference gene primers within the assay. Sequence reads were collapsed and filtered to measure the absolute abundance of every unique TCRbeta CDR3 rearrangement. For each sample, productive Simpson clonality was calculated as the square root of Simpson's diversity index over productive rearrangements. The table comes from immuneACCESS by way of TCRdb, which keeps in-frame sequences with V and J called. Part of the clones is missing from these tables; in studies checked, under half for an unresolved V gene and the rest for unknown reasons. V and J calls and clone size come straight from that table; D and trimming were deduced from the DNA. The sample records hundreds of thousands of clones, nearly 90% of which are singletons. Together, the top ten hold 3% of the sample.

On this clone: Its recognized antigen is unknown. No base quality values were provided; no much bigger clone lies one nucleotide off.

Whole blood was collected in K2EDTA tubes by collaborating institutions according to the institutions' own protocols. Collaborator samples were shipped for TCRbeta analysis as frozen whole blood, isolated PBMCs, or DNA extracted from either sample type. The CDR3 covers 14 residues, taking in both the cysteine and the phenylalanine. The DNA shown is the 42-base CDR3, in frame from base 1. CDR1 and CDR2, looked up from the germline V gene, are SGHDT and YYEEEE. Trimming costs V 0 bases and J 6 bases, and their ends lie 10 bases apart. The full study reports these points: How much clinical and demographic metadata was included differed by source and by participant, and the metadata was provided uncurated.

The sequenced sample was peripheral blood. The sequence joins TRBV5-6 to TRBJ1-5, with the D segment identity uncertain. The origin of this receptor is a man aged 18 to 29 with active or convalescent COVID-19. The DNA is as follows: TGTGCCAGCAGCTTGGGCTCCGGAGGTCAGCCCCAGCATTTT. Its translation is CASSLGSGGQPQHF.